These 10 T cell receptor beta chains share one sample of origin, sequenced in a study of T-cell reconstitution after alpha-beta-depleted transplantation in children (dated by TCRdb to about 2016). The library was produced with PCR. Sequencing instrument: Illumina HiSeq 2500. Molecular barcoding was employed in the preparation of TCR libraries, with unique molecular identifiers being used to normalize TCRbeta repertoire quantification. In TCRdb, the public reads were trimmed at Q25 with fastp and aligned with MiXCR, with productive beta chains retained. Rows are combined by CDR3 protein, so each entry shows the most common genes and DNA. In all, the sample holds around 490,000 distinct CDR3 sequences, and around 10% of those were seen once. Of the sample, roughly 15% is held by the ten largest clones. In light of the paper, this sample's treatment or condition label describes: allogeneic hematopoietic cell transplantation with graft depleted of TCRalphabeta T cells and CD19 B cells.

Material: PBMCs, mostly from graft donor cells, obtained 180 days after TCRalphabeta/CD19-depleted stem cell transplant. These receptor sequences come from a female patient aged 2-15 years who had a stem cell transplant for aplastic anemia, so the T cells may come from the graft donor.

In this sample, this clonotype turned up a few times. The rearrangement links TRBV28 to TRBJ1-2; no definite D call. This CDR3 spans 14 amino acids. With 2 bases removed from V and 6 bases from J, the gap between germline ends came to 13 bases. Germline-derived CDR1 and CDR2 are MDHEN and SYDVKM. CDR3 protein: CASSLKPRLNGYTF. DNA of the CDR3: TGTGCCAGCAGTTTAAAGCCCCGGTTGAATGGCTACACCTTC.

The chain is built from TRBV20-1 and TRBJ2-1; D gene ambiguous. CDR3 size: 14 residues. Trimming took 6 bases from V and 3 from J, leaving 15 bases between them. Germline lookup yields CDR1 DFQATT and CDR2 SNEGSKA (reference sequence). This CDR3 reads CSALERAHYNEQFF. CDR3 in DNA: TGCAGTGCCCTGGAAAGGGCTCACTACAATGAGCAGTTCTTC.

This clonotype was seen a handful of times. This chain links TRBV24-1 with TRBJ2-2, with 11 bases matching TRBD1. Germline CDR1 is KGHDR and CDR2 is SFDVKD. The CDR3 is 18 residues long. With V trimmed by 4 bases and J by 4 bases, 10 bases remained unmatched. The DNA for the CDR3 is TGTGCCACCAGTGAAGCCCCCGGGACAGGGGGTCCCACCGGGGAGCTGTTTTTT. It is translated as CATSEAPGTGGPTGELFF.

This clonotype was counted at least ten times. V is TRBV29-1 and J is TRBJ2-1; 13 bases agree with TRBD2. CDR3 length equals 14 residues. Germline V gene data show CDR1 as SQVTM and CDR2 as ANQGSEA. V was pared by 8 bases and J by 9 bases, with 10 bases of the junction left unmatched. DNA for the CDR3: TGCAGCCACATAGGGACTAGCGGGAACAGTGAGCAGTTCTTC. Its translation is CSHIGTSGNSEQFF.

This chain links TRBV4-3 with TRBJ2-1, with 14 bases identical to TRBD2. The germline V gene has CDR1 LGHNA and CDR2 YSLEER. Losses at the gene ends were 4 bases for V and 8 bases for J; bases not matched to a gene: 10. The CDR3 contains 17 residues. CDR3 sequence reads: CASSRGTSGRNSHEQFF. Written as DNA, the CDR3 is TGCGCCAGCAGCCGCGGGACTAGCGGGAGAAATAGCCATGAGCAGTTCTTC.

V is TRBV27 and J is TRBJ2-6; no firm D call. The CDR3 runs 16 residues. The germline V and J ends were trimmed by 1 base and 0 bases, with 7 bases remaining between them. Germline values: CDR1 MNHEY, CDR2 SMNVEV (reference sequence). DNA of the CDR3: TGTGCCAGCAGTTTATACGGAAACTCTGGGGCCAACGTCCTGACTTTC. Protein product: CASSLYGNSGANVLTF.

This clonotype was picked up a small number of times. V and J are TRBV7-9 and TRBJ2-7; a possible D gene is TRBD2 (6 bases). The V gene's germline CDR1 is SEHNR and CDR2 FQNEAQ (reference sequence). The CDR3 has 16 residues. The V gene lost 1 base and the J gene lost 0 bases, with 13 bases spanning the gap. The CDR3 nucleotides are TGTGCCAGCAGCTTAGACGGAGGCGGGGTCTCCTACGAGCAGTACTTC. It encodes CASSLDGGGVSYEQYF.

With respect to this clonotype: Relative to the germline gene, one junction end is altered; a read error may explain this. The chain carries TRBV20-1 and TRBJ2-7; TRBD2 aligns across 10 bases. The CDR3 is made up of 17 amino acids. CDR1 is DFQATT and CDR2 is SNEGSKA in the germline V gene (reference sequence). The chain's CDR3 is CRARDPTSSGSSYEQYF. The CDR3 nucleotides are TGCAGAGCTAGAGACCCCACCTCTAGCGGGAGCTCCTACGAGCAGTACTTC.

This clonotype was counted a few times. V and J are TRBV20-1 and TRBJ2-1; D tentatively fits TRBD1 or TRBD2 (6 bases each). V dropped 2 bases and J dropped 5 bases, with 13 bases sitting between them. The germline V gene has CDR1 DFQATT and CDR2 SNEGSKA (reference sequence). This CDR3 spans 14 amino acids. CDR3 amino acids: CSARLYGGNNEQFF. The CDR3, as DNA: TGCAGTGCTAGATTATACGGGGGCAACAATGAGCAGTTCTTC.

This clonotype was picked up a small number of times. This chain connects TRBV21-1 to TRBJ1-4; the D call in the table, TRBD1, was not verified against the DNA. TRBV21-1 is recorded as a pseudogene. The length of the CDR3 is 15 residues. In nucleotides, the CDR3 is TGTGCCAGCAGCACGTCCGGGACAGGGGATGAAAAACTGTTTTTT. It codes for CASSTSGTGDEKLFF.